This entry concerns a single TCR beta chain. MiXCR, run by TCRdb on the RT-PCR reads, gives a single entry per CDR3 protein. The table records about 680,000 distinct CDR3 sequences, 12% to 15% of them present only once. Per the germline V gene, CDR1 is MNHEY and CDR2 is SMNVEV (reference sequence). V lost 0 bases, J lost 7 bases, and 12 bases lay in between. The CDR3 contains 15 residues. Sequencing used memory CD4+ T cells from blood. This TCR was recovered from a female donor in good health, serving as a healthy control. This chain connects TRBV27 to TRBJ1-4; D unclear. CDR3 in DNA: TGTGCCAGCAGTTTATCCACAGTGCACAGTGAAAAACTGTTTTTT. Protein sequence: CASSLSTVHSEKLFF.